Shown below are 19 T cell receptor beta chains from a single sample sequenced in a study of T-cell memory formation after mild COVID-19. Using its own MiXCR run on the 5' RACE reads, TCRdb lists one record per CDR3 protein. The sample records 300,000 to 350,000 distinct CDR3 sequences, 14% being singletons. The sample comprised PBMCs or a T cell subset sorted from them (not recorded which). The receptors derive from a young man who had mild COVID-19 (a few samples of this study predate the infection). Cell type and time point are not known.

The table lists this clonotype with many counts. The rearrangement joins TRBV10-3 to TRBJ2-7, with D tentatively TRBD1 (5 bases). This CDR3 has 11 amino acids. Germline assignment: CDR1 ENHRY and CDR2 SYGVKD. V lost 11 bases and J 6 bases, leaving 14 bases between the germline ends. CDR3 in amino acids: CAVAGSREQYF. CDR3 nucleotide sequence: TGTGCCGTCGCAGGGTCACGCGAGCAGTACTTC.

The chain employs TRBV29-1 and TRBJ2-1; no definite D call. The CDR3 is 11 amino acids. The germline V and J ends were trimmed by 8 bases and 2 bases, with 7 bases remaining between them. Germline V gene sequence: CDR1 SQVTM, CDR2 ANQGSEA. CDR3 sequence reads: CSHTAYNEQFF. The CDR3 coding sequence is TGCAGCCATACAGCCTACAATGAGCAGTTCTTC.

This clonotype was seen at least ten times. The genes are TRBV10-3 and TRBJ2-7, with D possibly being TRBD1 (6 bases). Trimming took off 5 bases at V and 2 bases at J, with 7 bases between the two ends. Germline V gene data show CDR1 as ENHRY and CDR2 as SYGVKD. The CDR3 runs 12 residues. The CDR3 DNA reads as TGTGCCATCAGTCAGGGGACCTACGAGCAGTACTTC. Amino acids: CAISQGTYEQYF.

This clonotype occurred a few times. The rearrangement uses TRBV6-2 or TRBV6-3 and TRBJ2-5; TRBD2 matches 11 bases. The germline gives CDR1 MNHEY, CDR2 SVGEGT. The trim removed 2 bases at V and 1 base at J, leaving 6 bases unmatched. This CDR3 contains 17 residues. CDR3 amino acids: CASSYPLAGVLQETQYF. CDR3 DNA: TGTGCCAGCAGTTACCCACTAGCGGGGGTTCTCCAAGAGACCCAGTACTTC.

This clonotype was seen only a few times. The chain joins TRBV28 to TRBJ2-3; D might be TRBD2 (7 bases). Trimming removed 2 bases at V and 5 bases at J, with 14 bases between. This CDR3 comprises 15 residues. The germline V gene has CDR1 MDHEN and CDR2 SYDVKM. The DNA of the CDR3 is TGTGCCAGCAGTTTAGGAGGGGGGGCCAGAGATACGCAGTATTTT. Encoded protein: CASSLGGGARDTQYF.

The chain combines TRBV5-1 with TRBJ2-2, with TRBD1 identical over 10 bases. Germline loops: CDR1 SGHRS, CDR2 YFSETQ. The junction had 9 bases not matched to a gene; V was cut back by 4 bases and J by 3 bases. This CDR3 has 17 amino acids. The chain's CDR3 is CASSHSGQGVYTGELFF. CDR3 nucleotides: TGCGCCAGCAGCCACTCCGGACAGGGGGTTTACACCGGGGAGCTGTTTTTT.

This clonotype came up many times. The chain employs TRBV7-9 and TRBJ2-3, with D perhaps being TRBD1 or TRBD2 (5 bases each). This CDR3 comprises 13 residues. The germline V and J ends were trimmed by 4 bases and 7 bases, with 12 bases remaining between them. Germline assignment: CDR1 SEHNR and CDR2 FQNEAQ (reference sequence). In nucleotides, the CDR3 is TGTGCCAGCAGCTCCTTCGGGGCGAATACGCAGTATTTT. Translation: CASSSFGANTQYF.

The J gene is TRBJ2-1, the V gene TRBV20-1, with 11 bases that match TRBD2. The CDR3 runs 15 residues. The V gene end was trimmed by 6 bases and the J gene end by 6 bases; junction bases not matched to a gene: 10. CDR1 and CDR2 (germline): DFQATT, SNEGSKA (reference sequence). This CDR3 is CSAGGSSGGSNEQFF. In nucleotides, the CDR3 is TGCAGTGCGGGAGGATCTAGCGGGGGGAGCAATGAGCAGTTCTTC.

Only a few counts were recorded for this clonotype. The rearrangement uses TRBV5-1 and TRBJ2-5, with 7 bases identical to TRBD1. The CDR3 covers 14 residues. The ends lost 3 bases at V and 0 bases at J; junction bases unmatched: 2. Germline-derived CDR1 and CDR2 are SGHRS and YFSETQ. The chain's CDR3 is CASSSTGHQETQYF. The CDR3 region has the DNA TGCGCCAGCAGCTCGACAGGGCACCAAGAGACCCAGTACTTC.

This clonotype came up a few times. The genes are TRBV11-1 and TRBJ2-2, with a weak D call TRBD1 (6 bases). CDR3 length: 13 amino acids. Trimming stripped 5 bases from V and 7 bases from J, with 11 bases between. In germline, CDR1 is SGHAT, CDR2 FQDESV (reference sequence). DNA for the CDR3: TGTGCCAGCAGCCAGGGGCCCAACGGGGAGCTGTTTTTT. It codes for CASSQGPNGELFF.

This chain connects TRBV6-5 to TRBJ1-6; D is perhaps TRBD1 (5 bases). V was cut by 4 bases and J by 8 bases, with 12 bases left in between. This CDR3 has 14 amino acids. Germline CDR1 and CDR2: MNHEY and SVGAGI. CDR3 sequence: CASSFWKGDSPLHF. For the CDR3, the DNA is TGTGCCAGCAGTTTCTGGAAAGGGGATTCACCCCTCCACTTT.

The V gene is TRBV6-5, the J gene TRBJ1-4, with a weak D call TRBD1 (6 bases). Germline values: CDR1 MNHEY, CDR2 SVGAGI. Trimming removed 0 bases from V and 7 bases from J, with 9 bases in between. The CDR3 sequence is 14 residues long. The CDR3 spells CASSYSDRGEKLFF. As DNA, the CDR3 is TGTGCCAGCAGTTACTCGGACAGAGGTGAAAAACTGTTTTTT.

The CDR3 sequence is CASGQGDYEQYF. For the CDR3, the DNA is TGTGCCAGCGGACAGGGTGACTACGAGCAGTACTTC. This chain links TRBV7-9 with TRBJ2-7; the match to TRBD1 covers 8 bases. This CDR3 has 12 amino acids. V lost 8 bases, J lost 3 bases, and 3 bases stayed unmatched. Germline V lookup: CDR1 SEHNR, CDR2 FQNEAQ (reference sequence).

V usage is TRBV5-4 and J usage is TRBJ2-5; either TRBD1 or TRBD2 may supply D (6 bases each). V lost 4 bases to trimming and J lost 4 bases, with 20 bases between them. The CDR3 loop spans 16 amino acids. Germline CDR1 SGHNT, CDR2 YYREEE (reference sequence). This CDR3 is CASSPIQGTSGETQYF. The CDR3, as DNA: TGTGCCAGCAGCCCCATTCAGGGGACTTCGGGAGAGACCCAGTACTTC. Variable domain in full (rest from reference TRBV5-4 and TRBJ2-5): ETGVTQSPTHLIKTRGQQVTLRCSSQSGHNTVSWYQQALGQGPQFIFQYYREEENGRGNFPPRFSGLQFPNYSSELNVNALELDDSALYLCASSPIQGTSGETQYFGPGTRLLVL.

This clonotype was recorded a few times. The J gene is TRBJ1-5, the V gene TRBV5-5, with 8 positions matching TRBD1. This CDR3 has 17 amino acids. Germline lookup yields CDR1 SGHKS and CDR2 YYEKEE (reference sequence). The junction had 9 bases not matched to a gene; V was cut back by 4 bases and J by 0 bases. In DNA form, the CDR3 reads TGTGCCAGCAGCCCCACCGGGACAGGCGATAGCAATCAGCCCCAGCATTTT. Its protein product is CASSPTGTGDSNQPQHF.

This rearrangement joins TRBV7-2 to TRBJ1-2; D gene unclear. Germline values: CDR1 SGHTA, CDR2 FQGNSA. The CDR3 runs 15 residues. V shed 1 base and J shed 3 bases, with 12 bases lying between them. The CDR3 region is CASSLGAMAHYGYTF. The CDR3 nucleotides read TGTGCCAGCAGCTTAGGGGCAATGGCGCACTATGGCTACACCTTC.

This clonotype has a count of ten or more. This chain connects TRBV9 to TRBJ2-2; weak D call: TRBD2 (5 bases). Trimming shortened V by 4 bases and J by 5 bases, and 9 bases separated the two germline ends. The CDR3 has 13 residues. Germline V gene sequence: CDR1 SGDLS, CDR2 YYNGEE. CDR3 nucleotides: TGTGCCAGCAGCCCCTCGGGGACCGGGGAGCTGTTTTTT. Protein sequence: CASSPSGTGELFF.

Only a few counts were recorded for this clonotype. This chain joins TRBV5-1 and TRBJ2-1; D is unresolved. Germline V lookup: CDR1 SGHRS, CDR2 YFSETQ. Trimming pared 1 base from V and 7 bases from J, leaving 12 bases between. There are 14 residues in the CDR3. In nucleotides, the CDR3 is TGCGCCAGCAGCTTGTCTGTGGGTTGGAATGAGCAGTTCTTC. This sequence encodes CASSLSVGWNEQFF.

The J gene is TRBJ2-1, the V gene TRBV20-1; 13 nucleotides agree with TRBD2. The trim removed 6 bases at V and 7 bases at J, leaving 9 bases unmatched. The CDR3 is made up of 15 amino acids. The V gene's germline CDR1 is DFQATT and CDR2 SNEGSKA (reference sequence). The CDR3 DNA follows: TGCAGTGCCAGGACTAGCGGGGGTCAGAGGAATGAGCAGTTCTTC. The encoded protein is CSARTSGGQRNEQFF.